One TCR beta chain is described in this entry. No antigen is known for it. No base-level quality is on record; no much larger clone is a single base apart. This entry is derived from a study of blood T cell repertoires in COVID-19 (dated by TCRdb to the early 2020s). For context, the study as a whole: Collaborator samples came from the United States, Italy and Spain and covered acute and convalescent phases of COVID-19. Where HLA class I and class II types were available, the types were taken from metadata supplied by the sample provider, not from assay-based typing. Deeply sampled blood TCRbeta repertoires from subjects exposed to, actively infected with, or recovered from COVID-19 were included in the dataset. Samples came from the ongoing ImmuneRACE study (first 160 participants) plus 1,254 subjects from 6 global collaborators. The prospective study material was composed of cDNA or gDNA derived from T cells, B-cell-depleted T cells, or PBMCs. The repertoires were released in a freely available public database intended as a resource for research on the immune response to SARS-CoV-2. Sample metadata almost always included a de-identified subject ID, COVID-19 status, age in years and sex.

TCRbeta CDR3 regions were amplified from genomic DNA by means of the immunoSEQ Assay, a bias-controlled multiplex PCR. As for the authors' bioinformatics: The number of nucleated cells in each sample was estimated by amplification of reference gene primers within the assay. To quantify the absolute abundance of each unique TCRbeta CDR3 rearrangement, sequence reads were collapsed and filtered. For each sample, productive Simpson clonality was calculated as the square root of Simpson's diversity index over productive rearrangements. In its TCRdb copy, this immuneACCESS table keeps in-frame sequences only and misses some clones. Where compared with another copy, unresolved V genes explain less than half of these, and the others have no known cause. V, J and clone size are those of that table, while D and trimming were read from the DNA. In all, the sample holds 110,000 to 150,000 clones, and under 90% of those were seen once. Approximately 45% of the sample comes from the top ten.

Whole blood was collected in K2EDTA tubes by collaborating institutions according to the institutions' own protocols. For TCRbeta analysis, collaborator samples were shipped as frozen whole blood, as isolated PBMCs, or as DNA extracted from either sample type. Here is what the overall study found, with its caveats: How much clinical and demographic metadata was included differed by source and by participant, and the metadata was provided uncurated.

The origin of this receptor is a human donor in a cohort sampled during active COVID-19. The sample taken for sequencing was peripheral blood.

CDR3 reads: CASSSRLAGSYEQYF. At the DNA level, the sequence is TGTGCCAGCAGCTCTCGACTAGCGGGGTCCTACGAGCAGTACTTC. The chain joins TRBV11-3 to TRBJ2-7, and 11 junction bases match TRBD2. V has 4 bases trimmed and J has 1 base trimmed; junction bases matching no gene number 3. CDR1 and CDR2, per the germline V gene, are SGHNT and YENEEA. The CDR3 spans 15 residues, from the cysteine through the phenylalanine. The CDR3 DNA has 45 bases and is translated from base 1.